This T cell receptor (beta chain) was documented in a study of T cells in localized non-small cell lung cancer. Overall study results and limits: A raised T cell density in blood coincided with lengthier overall survival. Median around 56 top-100 tumor clones were shared with paired adjacent lung. Sequencing was limited to one tumor region, leaving the possibility of heterogeneity open.

Regarding this clone: Its matching antigen is unknown.

After removal of 6 bases from V and 4 bases from J, the junction contained 8 bases not matched to a gene. The CDR3 totals 14 residues. Germline CDR1 is SQVTM and CDR2 is ANQGSEA. Method: immunoSEQ multiplex PCR; TCRdb's copy keeps in-frame clones and lacks some. The top ten clones hold 5.5% to 6% of a sample with approximately 35,000 clones, roughly nine tenths of them seen once. The rearrangement uses TRBV29-1 and TRBJ1-3, with 8 bases fitting TRBD1. The sequence came from a man between 40 and 70 years old with stage II lung adenocarcinoma. The material sequenced was PBMCs, taken before any cancer treatment. CDR3 DNA: TGCAGCGTATCTCACCGGGACAGGGGAAACACCATATATTTT. The encoded protein is CSVSHRDRGNTIYF.